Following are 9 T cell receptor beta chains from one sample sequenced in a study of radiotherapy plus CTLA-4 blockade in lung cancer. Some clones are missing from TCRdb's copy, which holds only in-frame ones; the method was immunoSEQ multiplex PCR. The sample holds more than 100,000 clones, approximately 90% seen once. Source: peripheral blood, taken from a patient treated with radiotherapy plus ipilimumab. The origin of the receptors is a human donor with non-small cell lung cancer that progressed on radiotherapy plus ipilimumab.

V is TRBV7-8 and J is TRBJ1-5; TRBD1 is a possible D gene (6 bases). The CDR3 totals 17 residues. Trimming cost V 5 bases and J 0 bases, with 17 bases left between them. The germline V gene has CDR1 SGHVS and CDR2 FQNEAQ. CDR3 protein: CASSVQGRLDSNQPQHF. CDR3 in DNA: TGTGCCAGCAGCGTACAGGGTCGGCTCGATAGCAATCAGCCCCAGCATTTT. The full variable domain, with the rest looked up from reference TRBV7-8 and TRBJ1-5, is GAGVSQSPRYKVAKRGQDVALRCDPISGHVSLFWYQQALGQGPEFLTYFQNEAQLDKSGLPSDRFFAERPEGSVSTLKIQRTQQEDSAVYLCASSVQGRLDSNQPQHFGDGTRLSIL.

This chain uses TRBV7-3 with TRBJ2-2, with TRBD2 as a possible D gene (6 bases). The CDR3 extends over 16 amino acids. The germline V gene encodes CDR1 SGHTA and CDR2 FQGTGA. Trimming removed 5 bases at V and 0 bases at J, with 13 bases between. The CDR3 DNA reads TGTGCCAGCAGCACCAAAGCGGGTGCGAACACCGGGGAGCTGTTTTTT. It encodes CASSTKAGANTGELFF.

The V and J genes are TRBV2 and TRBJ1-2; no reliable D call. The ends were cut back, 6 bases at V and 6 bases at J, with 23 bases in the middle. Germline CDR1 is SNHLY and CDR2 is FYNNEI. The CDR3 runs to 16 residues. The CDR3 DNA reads TGTGCCAGCAGCGAAACTACCCTCATTAGCTATGATGGCTACACCTTC. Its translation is CASSETTLISYDGYTF.

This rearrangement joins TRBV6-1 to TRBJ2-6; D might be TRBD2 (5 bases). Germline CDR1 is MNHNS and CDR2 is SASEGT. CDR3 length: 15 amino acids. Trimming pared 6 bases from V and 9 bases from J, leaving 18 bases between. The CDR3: CASSDGSGRGNVLTF. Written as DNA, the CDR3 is TGTGCCAGCAGCGATGGGAGTGGTCGAGGCAACGTCCTGACTTTC.

This chain's CDR3 is CASTTLGGPPREQYF. CDR3 nucleotide sequence: TGTGCCAGCACAACCCTGGGAGGGCCCCCTAGAGAGCAGTACTTC. The V call is TRBV6-5, the J call TRBJ2-7, with 7 bases aligning to TRBD2. The germline CDR1 and CDR2 sequences are MNHEY and SVGAGI. This CDR3 region has 15 residues. The V segment lost 7 bases and the J segment 7 bases; nucleotides outside the gene matches: 16.

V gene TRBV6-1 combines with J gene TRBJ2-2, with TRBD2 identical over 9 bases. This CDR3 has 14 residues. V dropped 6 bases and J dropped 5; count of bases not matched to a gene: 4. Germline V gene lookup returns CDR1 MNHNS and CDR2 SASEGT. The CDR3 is CASSPSGNTGELFF. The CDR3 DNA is TGTGCCAGCAGCCCTAGCGGGAATACCGGGGAGCTGTTTTTT.

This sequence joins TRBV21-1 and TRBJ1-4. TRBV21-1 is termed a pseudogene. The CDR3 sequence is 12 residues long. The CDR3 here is CASSKVMEKLFF. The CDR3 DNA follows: TGTGCCAGCAGCAAAGTGATGGAAAAACTGTTTTTT.

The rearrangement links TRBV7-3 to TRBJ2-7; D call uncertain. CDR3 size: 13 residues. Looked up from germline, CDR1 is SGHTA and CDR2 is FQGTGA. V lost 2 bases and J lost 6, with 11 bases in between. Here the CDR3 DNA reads TGTGCCAGCAGCTTAGTGGCCACCTCCGAGCAGTACTTC. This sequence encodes CASSLVATSEQYF.

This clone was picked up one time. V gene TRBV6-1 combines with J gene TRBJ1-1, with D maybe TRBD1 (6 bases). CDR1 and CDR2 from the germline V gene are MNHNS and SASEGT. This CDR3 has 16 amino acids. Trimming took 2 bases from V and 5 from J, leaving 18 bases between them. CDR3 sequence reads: CASSERRGLGFTEAFF. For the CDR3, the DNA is TGTGCCAGCAGTGAACGCCGGGGGCTGGGATTTACTGAAGCTTTCTTT.